This T cell receptor (beta chain) was profiled in a study of CD8 T cells in Susac syndrome. RNA was extracted with the RNeasy kit, and a quantity of roughly 0.45 to 1 ug was reverse transcribed using random hexamers. Amplification of TCR beta CDR3 was carried out by immunoSEQ multiplex PCR, which covered 54 Vbeta and 13 Jbeta segments. TCRdb called the immunoSEQ multiplex PCR reads again in MiXCR, with one record for every CDR3 protein. Found here are about 250,000 distinct CDR3 sequences, roughly 95% of them singletons; the top ten hold around 0.067%. The CDR3 covers 15 residues. V gave up 10 bases and J gave up 0 bases, with 15 bases separating them. The germline V gene encodes CDR1 LNHDA and CDR2 SQIVND (reference sequence). CD8+ and CD4+ T cells from blood underwent TCR beta sequencing. The multiple sclerosis control cohort comprised treatment-naive individuals presenting with stable or active relapsing-remitting disease.

The material sequenced was CD4+ T cells from PBMCs. The chain carries TRBV19 and TRBJ1-4; D remains unclear. The receptor's source is a human donor with multiple sclerosis. CDR3 sequence reads: CATSVRGATNEKLFF. As DNA, the CDR3 is TGTGCCACCTCCGTCCGGGGAGCAACTAATGAAAAACTGTTTTTT. Supplemented by reference TRBV19 and TRBJ1-4, the full variable domain reads DGGITQSPKYLFRKEGQNVTLSCEQNLNHDAMYWYRQDPGQGLRLIYYSQIVNDFQKGDIAEGYSVSREKKESFPLTVTSAQKNPTAFYLCATSVRGATNEKLFFGSGTQLSVL.